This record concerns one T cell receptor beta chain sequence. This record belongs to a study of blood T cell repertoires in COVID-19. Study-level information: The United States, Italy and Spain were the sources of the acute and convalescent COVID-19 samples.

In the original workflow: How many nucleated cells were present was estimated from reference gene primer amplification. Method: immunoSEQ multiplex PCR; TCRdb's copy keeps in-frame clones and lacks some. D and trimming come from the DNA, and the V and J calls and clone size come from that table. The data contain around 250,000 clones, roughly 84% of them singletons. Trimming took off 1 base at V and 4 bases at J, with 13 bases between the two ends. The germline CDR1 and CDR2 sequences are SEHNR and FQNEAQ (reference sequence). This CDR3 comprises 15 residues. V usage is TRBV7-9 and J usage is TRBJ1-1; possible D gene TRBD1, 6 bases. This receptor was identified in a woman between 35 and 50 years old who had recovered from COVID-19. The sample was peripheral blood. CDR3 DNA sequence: TGTGCCAGCAGCTTAGTGGGGGGGGCTGGCACTGAAGCTTTCTTT. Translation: CASSLVGGAGTEAFF.